What follows are 18 T cell receptor beta chains derived from one specimen sequenced in a study of response to subunit inactivated influenza vaccine listed by TCRdb under 2018. Receptor libraries were prepared by RT-PCR. Instrument on record: Illumina HiSeq 2500. TCRdb applied fastp at Q25 and MiXCR to the public reads, then kept only in-frame beta chains. Rows matching on CDR3 protein sequence are summarized as one entry with the most common DNA and genes. The table for this sample lists some 550,000 distinct CDR3 sequences; under 25% of them were counted only once. Clones ranked in the top ten supply roughly 2.8% of the sample. These data were also reused for a study on T cells expressing NK-cell markers. That second report states: 5'RACE template switching, by which a universal primer site and unique molecular identifiers were added, was used to make TCR beta cDNA libraries.

Specimen: CD4+ T cells sorted from PBMCs, collected 11 to 12 days after vaccination. The receptors were sampled from a man aged 50 or older who received an inactivated influenza vaccine. Donor details come from another sample of the same person, matched by shared clones.

This clonotype has a handful of counts. The chain uses TRBV6-2 or TRBV6-3 and TRBJ2-1; D may be TRBD2 (5 bases). The germline gives CDR1 MNHEY, CDR2 SVGEGT. V was cut by 5 bases and J by 13 bases, with 21 bases left in between. CDR3 length: 14 residues. The CDR3 protein is CASSLLRGLGAQFF. CDR3 DNA sequence: TGTGCCAGCAGTCTTCTACGGGGTCTCGGCGCCCAGTTCTTC.

This chain joins TRBV5-4 and TRBJ1-2; maybe TRBD1 (6 bases). The CDR3 loop spans 13 amino acids. Trimming pared 3 bases from V and 7 bases from J, leaving 13 bases between. From germline, CDR1 is SGHNT and CDR2 YYREEE (reference sequence). The CDR3 is CASSWTGTSGYTF. The CDR3 region has the DNA TGTGCCAGCAGCTGGACCGGGACATCTGGCTACACCTTC.

This clonotype was seen only once. The chain recombines TRBV2 with TRBJ1-5; no reliable D call. Germline lookup yields CDR1 SNHLY and CDR2 FYNNEI. The CDR3 totals 13 residues. Trimming removed 3 bases from V and 9 bases from J, with 12 bases in between. The CDR3 protein is CASSETDMLPQHF. CDR3 coding DNA: TGTGCCAGCAGTGAGACTGACATGTTGCCCCAGCATTTT.

This clonotype was picked up a small number of times. The J gene is TRBJ2-3, the V gene TRBV20-1, with 8 bases aligning to TRBD2. CDR1 and CDR2 (germline): DFQATT, SNEGSKA (reference sequence). With 2 bases clipped from V and 5 bases from J, the junction kept 6 bases outside the gene matches. This CDR3 is built from 14 residues. CDR3 sequence: CSARRGGSLDTQYF. DNA for the CDR3: TGCAGTGCTAGACGGGGGGGTAGCTTAGATACGCAGTATTTT.

This clonotype was seen ten or more times. The J gene is TRBJ2-1, the V gene TRBV27; D might be TRBD2 (7 bases). The ends were cut back, 4 bases at V and 8 bases at J, with 15 bases in the middle. CDR3 length equals 14 residues. Germline CDR1 reads MNHEY; CDR2 reads SMNVEV (reference sequence). The CDR3: CASSSGRGGDEQFF. The CDR3 DNA is TGTGCCAGCAGTTCCGGTAGGGGGGGCGATGAGCAGTTCTTC.

This clonotype was seen more than once but under ten times. The CDR3 sequence is CASSPTGVRMNTEAFF. DNA for the CDR3: TGTGCCAGCAGCCCGACGGGGGTAAGAATGAACACTGAAGCTTTCTTT. This rearrangement joins TRBV7-9 to TRBJ1-1; D possibly corresponds to TRBD1 (5 bases). Deletions cut 5 bases from V and 0 bases from J, with 16 bases between. Germline V lookup: CDR1 SEHNR, CDR2 FQNEAQ (reference sequence). CDR3 length: 16 residues.

There are a few counts of this clonotype. The J gene is TRBJ2-7, the V gene TRBV20-1, with TRBD2 matching 8 bases. V lost 0 bases and J lost 5; bases outside the gene matches: 12. The CDR3 runs to 16 residues. Germline V gene lookup returns CDR1 DFQATT and CDR2 SNEGSKA (reference sequence). The CDR3 is CSARDPQAGVFHEQYF. The CDR3 DNA follows: TGCAGTGCTAGAGACCCCCAAGCGGGAGTTTTCCACGAGCAGTACTTC.

This clonotype was seen more than once but under ten times. The rearrangement uses TRBV12-3 or TRBV12-4 and TRBJ2-1; TRBD1 is a possible D gene (6 bases). The CDR3 covers 14 residues. Trimming took off 7 bases at V and 2 bases at J, with 12 bases between the two ends. The CDR3 loop reads CASIRGEAYNEQFF. CDR3 nucleotide sequence: TGTGCCAGCATCAGGGGAGAGGCCTACAATGAGCAGTTCTTC.

There are a few counts of this clonotype. V is TRBV20-1 and J is TRBJ1-5; D not certain. Trimming stripped 0 bases from V and 3 bases from J, with 9 bases between. Per germline, CDR1 DFQATT and CDR2 SNEGSKA (reference sequence). The CDR3 sequence is 14 residues long. The CDR3 reads CSARDRDFNQPQHF. The CDR3 DNA sequence: TGCAGTGCTAGAGATCGAGATTTCAATCAGCCCCAGCATTTT.

Note on this clonotype: A much larger clone differs from this one at a single base, so this may be a read error. The rearrangement uses TRBV7-8 and TRBJ1-2; 9 bases line up with TRBD1. After removal of 6 bases from V and 2 bases from J, the junction contained 1 base not matched to a gene. Germline CDR1 is SGHVS and CDR2 is FQNEAQ. CDR3 length: 13 residues. The CDR3 coding sequence is TGTGCCAGCAGGGGGACAGGGAACTATGGCTACACCTTC. It encodes CASRGTGNYGYTF.

Only a few counts were recorded for this clonotype. The chain links TRBV7-9 to TRBJ2-1; D unclear. The CDR3 sequence is 16 residues long. V was trimmed by 4 bases and J by 0 bases, leaving 13 bases between them. Looked up from germline, CDR1 is SEHNR and CDR2 is FQNEAQ (reference sequence). The CDR3 here is CASSSIMGSSYNEQFF. CDR3 sequence (DNA): TGTGCCAGCAGCTCCATAATGGGAAGCTCCTACAATGAGCAGTTCTTC.

V gene TRBV3-1 combines with J gene TRBJ2-5, with D maybe TRBD1 (5 bases). The CDR3 consists of 15 residues. Germline V lookup: CDR1 LGHDT, CDR2 YNNKEL (reference sequence). The germline V and J ends were trimmed by 0 bases and 5 bases, with 13 bases remaining between them. This chain's CDR3 is CASSQDSQGLETQYF. CDR3 DNA sequence: TGTGCCAGCAGCCAAGATAGTCAGGGTTTGGAGACCCAGTACTTC.

V usage is TRBV20-1 and J usage is TRBJ2-2; 7 nucleotides line up with TRBD2. This CDR3 is built from 16 residues. V gave up 3 bases and J gave up 1 base; unmatched junction bases: 8. Looked up from germline, CDR1 is DFQATT and CDR2 is SNEGSKA (reference sequence). This CDR3 reads CSASSSGAENTGELFF. The DNA of the CDR3 is TGCAGTGCTAGTTCCAGCGGGGCCGAGAACACCGGGGAGCTGTTTTTT.

The gene calls are TRBV11-3 and TRBJ2-6, with D tentatively TRBD1 (5 bases). Between the trimmed V and J ends, which lost 3 bases and 3 bases, there was a span of 12 bases. From germline, CDR1 is SGHNT and CDR2 YENEEA. CDR3 length equals 16 residues. CDR3: CASSFSGALGANVLTF. CDR3 coding DNA: TGTGCCAGCAGCTTCTCTGGGGCGCTTGGGGCCAACGTCCTGACTTTC. Full variable domain (missing parts from reference TRBV11-3 and TRBJ2-6): EAGVVQSPRYKIIEKKQPVAFWCNPISGHNTLYWYLQNLGQGPELLIRYENEEAVDDSQLPKDRFSAERLKGVDSTLKIQPAELGDSAVYLCASSFSGALGANVLTFGAGSRLTVL.

The V and J genes are TRBV6-2 or TRBV6-3 and TRBJ2-3, with 10 positions matching TRBD1. The CDR3 is 21 residues long. V was clipped by 2 bases and J by 2 bases; unmatched bases: 19. The germline V gene encodes CDR1 MNHEY and CDR2 SVGEGT. CDR3 region: CASSYPRTGTGALSYTDTQYF. CDR3 nucleotide sequence: TGTGCCAGCAGTTACCCGAGGACCGGGACAGGGGCCTTGAGCTACACAGATACGCAGTATTTT.

The chain combines TRBV5-1 with TRBJ1-1; perhaps TRBD1 as D (5 bases). Germline lookup yields CDR1 SGHRS and CDR2 YFSETQ. The CDR3 length is 14 residues. V lost 1 base, J lost 5 bases, and 12 bases lay in between. CDR3 in DNA: TGCGCCAGCAGCTTGAGTGGGGCGAGGACTGAAGCTTTCTTT. Amino acid sequence: CASSLSGARTEAFF.

This clonotype was seen only a few times. The J gene is TRBJ2-7, the V gene TRBV5-1, with D perhaps given as TRBD1 or TRBD2 (5 bases each). V lost 0 bases, J lost 8 bases, and 12 bases lay in between. Germline assignment: CDR1 SGHRS and CDR2 YFSETQ. The CDR3 is 13 residues long. The CDR3 region has the DNA TGCGCCAGCAGCTTGGAAAAAGGGACGCAGCAGTACTTC. Protein sequence: CASSLEKGTQQYF.

V and J are TRBV29-1 and TRBJ2-7; 10 nucleotides align to TRBD2. The germline gives CDR1 SQVTM, CDR2 ANQGSEA. This CDR3 is 14 amino acids long. Losses at the gene ends were 6 bases for V and 2 bases for J; bases not matched to a gene: 7. The CDR3: CSVVAGGRTYEQYF. The CDR3 bases are TGCAGCGTGGTAGCGGGAGGCCGGACCTACGAGCAGTACTTC.